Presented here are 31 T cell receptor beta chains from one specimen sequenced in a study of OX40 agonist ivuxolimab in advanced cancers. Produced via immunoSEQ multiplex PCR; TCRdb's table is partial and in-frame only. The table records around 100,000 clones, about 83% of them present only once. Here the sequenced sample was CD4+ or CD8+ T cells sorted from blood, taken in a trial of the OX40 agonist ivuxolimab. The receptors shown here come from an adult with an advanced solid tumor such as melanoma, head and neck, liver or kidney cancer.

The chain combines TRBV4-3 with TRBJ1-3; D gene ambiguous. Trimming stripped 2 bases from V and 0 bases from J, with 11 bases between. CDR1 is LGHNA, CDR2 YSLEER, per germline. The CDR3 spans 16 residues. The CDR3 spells CASSQNRLGSGNTIYF. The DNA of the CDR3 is TGCGCCAGCAGCCAAAATCGTTTGGGCTCTGGAAACACCATATATTTT.

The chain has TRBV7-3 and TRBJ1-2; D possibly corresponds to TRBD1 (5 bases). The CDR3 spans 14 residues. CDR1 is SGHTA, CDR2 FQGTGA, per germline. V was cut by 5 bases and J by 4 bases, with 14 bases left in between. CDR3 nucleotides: TGTGCCAGCAGCCAGTTTGGGGCTGGCTATGGCTACACCTTC. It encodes CASSQFGAGYGYTF.

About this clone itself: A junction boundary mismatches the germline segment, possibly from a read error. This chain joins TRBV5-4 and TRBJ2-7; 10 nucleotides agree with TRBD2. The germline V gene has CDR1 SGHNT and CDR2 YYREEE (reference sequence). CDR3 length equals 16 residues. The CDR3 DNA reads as TGTGCCAGCAGCTTAGGGCAGCGGGGGGGCTCCAACGAGCAGTACTTC. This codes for CASSLGQRGGSNEQYF.

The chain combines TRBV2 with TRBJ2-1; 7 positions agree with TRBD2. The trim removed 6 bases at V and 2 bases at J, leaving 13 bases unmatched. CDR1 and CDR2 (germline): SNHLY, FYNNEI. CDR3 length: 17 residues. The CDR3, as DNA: TGTGCCAGCAGCCGCCGAGCCGGGGAGGGGACCTACAATGAGCAGTTCTTC. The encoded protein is CASSRRAGEGTYNEQFF.

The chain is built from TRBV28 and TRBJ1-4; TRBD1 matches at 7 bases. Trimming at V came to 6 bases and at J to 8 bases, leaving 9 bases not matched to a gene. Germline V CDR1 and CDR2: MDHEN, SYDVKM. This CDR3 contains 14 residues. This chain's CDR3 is CASRETGMGEKLFF. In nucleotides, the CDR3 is TGTGCCAGCAGAGAGACAGGGATGGGCGAAAAACTGTTTTTT. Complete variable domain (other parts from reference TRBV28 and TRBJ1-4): DVKVTQSSRYLVKRTGEKVFLECVQDMDHENMFWYRQDPGLGLRLIYFSYDVKMKEKGDIPEGYSVSREKKERFSLILESASTNQTSMYLCASRETGMGEKLFFGSGTQLSVL.

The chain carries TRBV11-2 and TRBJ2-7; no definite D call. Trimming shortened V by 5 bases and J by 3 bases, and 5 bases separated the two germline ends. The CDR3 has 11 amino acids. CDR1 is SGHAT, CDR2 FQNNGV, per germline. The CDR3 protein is CASSPNYEQYF. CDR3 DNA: TGTGCCAGCAGCCCCAACTACGAGCAGTACTTC.

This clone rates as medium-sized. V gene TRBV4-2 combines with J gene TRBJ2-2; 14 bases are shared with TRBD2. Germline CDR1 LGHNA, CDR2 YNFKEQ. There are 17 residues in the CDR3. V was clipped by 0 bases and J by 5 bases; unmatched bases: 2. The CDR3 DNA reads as TGTGCCAGCAGCCAAGATGGACTAGCGGGAGGTACCGGGGAGCTGTTTTTT. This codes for CASSQDGLAGGTGELFF.

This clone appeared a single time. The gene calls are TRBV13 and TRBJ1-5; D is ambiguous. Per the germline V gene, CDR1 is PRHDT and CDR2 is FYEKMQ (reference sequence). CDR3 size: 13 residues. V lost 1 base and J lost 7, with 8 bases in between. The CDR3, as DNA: TGTGCCAGCAGCTTAGCTTCCGGACAGCCCCAGCATTTT. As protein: CASSLASGQPQHF.

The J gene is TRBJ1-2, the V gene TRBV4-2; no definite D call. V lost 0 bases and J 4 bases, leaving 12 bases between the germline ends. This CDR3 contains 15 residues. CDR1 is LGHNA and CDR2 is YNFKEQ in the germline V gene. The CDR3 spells CASSQDSVSVYGYTF. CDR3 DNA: TGTGCCAGCAGCCAAGATAGTGTTTCGGTCTATGGCTACACCTTC.

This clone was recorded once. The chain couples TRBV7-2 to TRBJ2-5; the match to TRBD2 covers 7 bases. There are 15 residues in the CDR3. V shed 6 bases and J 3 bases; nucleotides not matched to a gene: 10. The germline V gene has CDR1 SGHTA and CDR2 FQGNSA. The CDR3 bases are TGTGCCAGCAGGGAGTGGGGGGGAGCAGAAGAGACCCAGTACTTC. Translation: CASREWGGAEETQYF.

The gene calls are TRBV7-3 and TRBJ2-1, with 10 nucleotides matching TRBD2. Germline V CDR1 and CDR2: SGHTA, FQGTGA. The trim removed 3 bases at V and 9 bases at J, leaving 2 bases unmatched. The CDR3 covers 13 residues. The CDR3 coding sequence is TGTGCCAGCAGCTTGTCTAGCGGGGGTGAGCAGTTCTTC. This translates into CASSLSSGGEQFF.

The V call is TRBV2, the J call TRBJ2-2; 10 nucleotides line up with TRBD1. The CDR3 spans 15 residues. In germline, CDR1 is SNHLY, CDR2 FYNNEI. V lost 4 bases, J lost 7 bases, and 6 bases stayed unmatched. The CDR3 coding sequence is TGTGCCAGCAGTGGACAGGGGGCAAAGTACGGGGAGCTGTTTTTT. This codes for CASSGQGAKYGELFF.

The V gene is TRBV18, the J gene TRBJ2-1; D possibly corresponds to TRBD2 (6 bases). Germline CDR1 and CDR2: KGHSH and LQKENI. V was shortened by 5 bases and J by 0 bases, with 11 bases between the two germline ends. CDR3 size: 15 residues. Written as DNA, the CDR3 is TGTGCCAGCTCAGTTAGCGGAAGCTCCTACAATGAGCAGTTCTTC. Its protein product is CASSVSGSSYNEQFF.

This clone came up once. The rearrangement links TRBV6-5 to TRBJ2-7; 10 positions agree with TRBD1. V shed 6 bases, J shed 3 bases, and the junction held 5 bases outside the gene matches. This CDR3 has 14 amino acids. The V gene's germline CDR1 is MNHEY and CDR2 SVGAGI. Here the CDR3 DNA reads TGTGCCAGCAGGGACAGGGGGATAGGCTACGAGCAGTACTTC. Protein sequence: CASRDRGIGYEQYF.

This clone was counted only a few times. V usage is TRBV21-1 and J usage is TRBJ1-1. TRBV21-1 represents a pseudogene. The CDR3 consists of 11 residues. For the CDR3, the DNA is TGTGCCAGCAGCACGCCCCCTGGAGCTTTCTTT. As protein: CASSTPPGAFF.

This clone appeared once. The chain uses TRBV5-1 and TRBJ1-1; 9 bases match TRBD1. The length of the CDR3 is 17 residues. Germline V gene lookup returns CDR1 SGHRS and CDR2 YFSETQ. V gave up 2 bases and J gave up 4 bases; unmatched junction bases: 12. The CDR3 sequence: CASSLLRETGGSTEAFF. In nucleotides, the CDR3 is TGCGCCAGCAGCTTATTAAGAGAGACAGGGGGAAGCACTGAAGCTTTCTTT.

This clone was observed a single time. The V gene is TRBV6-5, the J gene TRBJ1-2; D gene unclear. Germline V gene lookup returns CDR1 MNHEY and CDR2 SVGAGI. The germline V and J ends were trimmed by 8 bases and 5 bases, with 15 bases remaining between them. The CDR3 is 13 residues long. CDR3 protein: CASAGEGPYGYTF. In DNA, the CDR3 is TGTGCCAGCGCCGGGGAGGGCCCTTATGGCTACACCTTC.

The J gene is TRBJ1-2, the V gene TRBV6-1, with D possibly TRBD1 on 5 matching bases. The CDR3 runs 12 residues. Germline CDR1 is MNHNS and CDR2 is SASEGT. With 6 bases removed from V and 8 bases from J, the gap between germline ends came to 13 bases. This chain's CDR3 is CASSGTAPGYTF. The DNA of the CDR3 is TGTGCCAGCAGCGGGACTGCCCCCGGCTACACCTTC.

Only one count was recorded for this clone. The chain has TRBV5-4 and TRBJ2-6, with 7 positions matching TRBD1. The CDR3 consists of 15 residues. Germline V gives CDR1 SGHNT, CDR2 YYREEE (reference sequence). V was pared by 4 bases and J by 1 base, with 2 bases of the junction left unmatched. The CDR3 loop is CASSPRGSGANVLTF. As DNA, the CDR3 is TGTGCCAGCAGCCCCAGGGGGTCTGGGGCCAACGTCCTGACTTTC.

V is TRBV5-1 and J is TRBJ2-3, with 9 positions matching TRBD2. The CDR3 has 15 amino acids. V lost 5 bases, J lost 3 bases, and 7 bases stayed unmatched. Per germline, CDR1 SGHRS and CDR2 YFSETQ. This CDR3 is CASRGTGLATDTQYF. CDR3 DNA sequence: TGCGCCAGCAGGGGTACGGGACTAGCAACAGATACGCAGTATTTT.

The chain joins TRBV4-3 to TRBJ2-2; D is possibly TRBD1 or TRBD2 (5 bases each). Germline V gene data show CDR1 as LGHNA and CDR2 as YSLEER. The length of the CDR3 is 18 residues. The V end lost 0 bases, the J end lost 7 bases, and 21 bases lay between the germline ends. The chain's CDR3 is CASSQEFRTDTRGGELFF. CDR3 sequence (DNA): TGCGCCAGCAGCCAAGAGTTCCGCACAGATACTAGGGGCGGGGAGCTGTTTTTT.

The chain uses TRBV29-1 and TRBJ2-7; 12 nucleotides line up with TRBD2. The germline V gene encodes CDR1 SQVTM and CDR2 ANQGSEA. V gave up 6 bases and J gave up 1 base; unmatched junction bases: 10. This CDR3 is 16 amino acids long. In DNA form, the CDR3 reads TGCAGCGTGAACCTAGCGGGGGGGCTTCGGTCCTACGAGCAGTACTTC. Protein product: CSVNLAGGLRSYEQYF.

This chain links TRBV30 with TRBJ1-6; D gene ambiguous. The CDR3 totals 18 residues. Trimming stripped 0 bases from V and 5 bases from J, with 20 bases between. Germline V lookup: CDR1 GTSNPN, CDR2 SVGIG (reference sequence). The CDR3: CAWSVPPGGRRDNSPLHF. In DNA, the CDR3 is TGTGCCTGGAGTGTCCCGCCCGGCGGGCGGCGGGATAATTCACCCCTCCACTTT.

The CDR3 bases are TGTGCCAGCAGTGAAACGGGCCAGGGGTCCGTT. Its translation: CASSETGQGSV. The chain couples TRBV6-1 to TRBJ2-7, with D possibly TRBD1 on 6 matching bases. Germline V gene data show CDR1 as MNHNS and CDR2 as SASEGT. The CDR3 consists of 11 residues.

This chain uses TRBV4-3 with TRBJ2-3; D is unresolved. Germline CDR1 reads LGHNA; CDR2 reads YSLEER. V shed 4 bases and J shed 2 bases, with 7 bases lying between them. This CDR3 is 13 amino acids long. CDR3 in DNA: TGCGCCAGCAGCCGGGGTTCCACAGATACGCAGTATTTT. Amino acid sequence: CASSRGSTDTQYF.

For the CDR3, the DNA is TGTGCCAGCAGCTTGGGGGGGACTAGCGGGAGTACTATCAGAGAGCAGTTCTTC. It encodes CASSLGGTSGSTIREQFF. The J gene is TRBJ2-1, the V gene TRBV5-4; TRBD2 matches at 14 bases. V lost 0 bases to trimming and J lost 10 bases; unmatched junction nucleotides: 12. CDR3 length equals 18 residues. The germline V gene encodes CDR1 SGHNT and CDR2 YYREEE (reference sequence).

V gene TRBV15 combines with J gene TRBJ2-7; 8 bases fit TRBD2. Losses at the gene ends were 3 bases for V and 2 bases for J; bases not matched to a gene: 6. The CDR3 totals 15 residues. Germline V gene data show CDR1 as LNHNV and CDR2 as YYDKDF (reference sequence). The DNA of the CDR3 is TGTGCCACCAGCAGGGGACTAGGAGAGGCCTACGAGCAGTACTTC. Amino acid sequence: CATSRGLGEAYEQYF.

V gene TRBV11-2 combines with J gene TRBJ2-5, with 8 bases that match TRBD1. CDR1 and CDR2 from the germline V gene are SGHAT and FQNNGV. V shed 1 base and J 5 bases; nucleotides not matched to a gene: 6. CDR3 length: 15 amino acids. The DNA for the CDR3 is TGTGCCAGCAGCTTAGGGGCAGGGGGCGTCGAGACCCAGTACTTC. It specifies CASSLGAGGVETQYF.

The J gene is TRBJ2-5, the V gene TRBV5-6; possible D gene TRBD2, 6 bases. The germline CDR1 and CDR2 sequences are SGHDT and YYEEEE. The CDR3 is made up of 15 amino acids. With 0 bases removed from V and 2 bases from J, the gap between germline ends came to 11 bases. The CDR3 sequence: CASSLVVAVQETQYF. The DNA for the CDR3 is TGTGCCAGCAGCTTGGTGGTAGCGGTTCAAGAGACCCAGTACTTC.

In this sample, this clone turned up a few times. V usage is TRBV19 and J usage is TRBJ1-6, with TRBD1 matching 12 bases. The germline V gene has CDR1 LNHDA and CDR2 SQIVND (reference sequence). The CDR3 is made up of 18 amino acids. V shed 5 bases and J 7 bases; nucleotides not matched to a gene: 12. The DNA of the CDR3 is TGTGCCAGTAGTCCCGGGACAGGGGGCCTTAATCCGAATTCACCCCTCCACTTT. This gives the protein CASSPGTGGLNPNSPLHF.

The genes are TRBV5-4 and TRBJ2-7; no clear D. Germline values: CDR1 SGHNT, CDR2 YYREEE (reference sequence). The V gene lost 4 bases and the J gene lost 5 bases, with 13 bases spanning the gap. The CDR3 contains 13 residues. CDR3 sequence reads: CASSLQDGHEQYF. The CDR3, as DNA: TGTGCCAGCAGCCTCCAGGATGGCCACGAGCAGTACTTC.